The rows below give T cell receptor beta chains drawn from one sample of a study of tumor-infiltrating lymphocytes in oesophageal squamous cell carcinoma. TCRdb passed the PCR reads through MiXCR, listing each CDR3 protein once. The sample has more than 9,000 distinct CDR3 sequences; roughly half are singletons. The sample comprised esophageal tumor tissue. These receptors were collected from a male donor with esophageal squamous cell carcinoma. CDR3s include the opening cysteine and the closing phenylalanine or tryptophan.

v_call: TRBV6-1; cdr3_aa: CASSEFENYEQYF
v_call: TRBV6-1; cdr3_aa: CASRGASLPTNYGYTF
v_call: TRBV28; cdr3_aa: CASSTGQQHSYEQYF
v_call: TRBV11-3; cdr3_aa: CASSLYQDTDTQYF
v_call: TRBV24-1; cdr3_aa: CATSDPGAANEKLFF
v_call: TRBV12-3/TRBV12-4; cdr3_aa: CASSLGLAGGNEQYF
v_call: TRBV7-8; cdr3_aa: CASSQKGGDTQYF
v_call: TRBV7-9; cdr3_aa: CASSLFMGAPGELFF
v_call: TRBV7-9; cdr3_aa: CASSSGQGLRSYEQYF
v_call: TRBV5-6; cdr3_aa: CASSLNSYEQYF
v_call: TRBV7-2; cdr3_aa: CASSPSGTGNEQYF
v_call: TRBV7-6; cdr3_aa: CASSFQSYNEQFF
v_call: TRBV19; cdr3_aa: CASSYRPGILYEQYF
v_call: TRBV7-6; cdr3_aa: CASSFRTGTSGSSYNEQFF
v_call: TRBV10-3; cdr3_aa: CAIRAGGTPGNTIYF
v_call: TRBV7-6; cdr3_aa: CASSFSGASGEQFF
v_call: TRBV10-3; cdr3_aa: CAISIAGSVNEQFF
v_call: TRBV19; cdr3_aa: CASSIAGGPRETQYF
v_call: TRBV4-1; cdr3_aa: CASSQDGAGSYGYTF